This T cell receptor (beta chain) comes out of a study of siplizumab effects on memory and regulatory T cells (dated by TCRdb to the late 2010s). Broadly, across the study: The study examined how the anti-CD2 antibody siplizumab affects alloreactive T-cell subsets in allogeneic mixed lymphocyte reactions built from human PBMCs. Overall study results and their limits: Siplizumab significantly reduced the cumulative frequency of alloreactive sequences traceable to unstimulated CD4+ memory T cells. For roughly 75-95% of proliferating CD4+ or CD8+ clones, no naive or memory phenotype could be assigned. Compared with memory T cells, unstimulated naive T cells appeared more diverse, and naive cells seemed to make a substantial contribution to the alloresponse. Whether proliferating Tregs from siplizumab cultures actually had suppressive function was not functionally confirmed. Because sequences below about 10^-5 frequency were poorly captured, only a minor fraction of alloreactive clones could be mapped to unstimulated subsets. Among mappable alloreactive CD4+ clones, the Treg-derived fraction averaged nearly 70% with siplizumab versus 25% to 30% in control reactions.

Including the terminal cysteine and phenylalanine, the CDR3 comprises 14 residues. Only the CDR3 part of the read is kept: 42 bases, read in frame from the first base. Trimming costs V 0 bases and J 5 bases, and their ends lie 8 bases apart. Sequences SGHNT (CDR1) and YYREEE (CDR2) are obtained from the germline V gene (reference sequence). Libraries were prepared through the immunoSEQ multiplex PCR assay. Approximately 100,000 TCR templates per sample were assayed on the deep sequencing platform. Genomic DNA extracted from sorted T cells was used for TCRbeta CDR3 sequencing. The authors processed their data as follows. The R programming language was used for clonal analysis of the TCRbeta CDR3 data. Unstimulated samples were compared with post-reaction CFSE-low samples to define alloreactive CD4+ and CD8+ clones. Regulatory or non-regulatory origin was assigned to alloreactive CD4+ clones by matching of sequences to sorted unstimulated Treg and non-Treg repertoires. Imported from immuneACCESS, the table was reduced by TCRdb to in-frame sequences with V and J called. These copies leave out some clones; in studies compared against another copy, an unresolved V gene accounts for under half, and the cause of the remainder is not known. The V and J calls and clone size were taken over from that table, and D and trimming were inferred from the DNA. The table for this sample lists roughly 100,000 clones; approximately 94% of them were counted only once. The top ten constitute approximately 0.3% of the sample.

Sorted unstimulated T cells and proliferating T cells recovered from mixed lymphocyte reactions underwent TCRbeta CDR3 sequencing. Fresh whole blood from about 11 HLA-typed healthy donors was used as the source from which PBMCs were isolated. To note about this clone: No antigen is known for it. The sample holds no much larger clone one base away, and base qualities are not on file.

This TCR derives from a human donor in good health. What was sequenced was CD4+ T cells sorted from blood. The chain couples TRBV5-4 to TRBJ1-4; there is no confident call for the D gene. The DNA sequence reads TGTGCCAGCAGCTTGGGTACGGCCAATGAAAAACTGTTTTTT. This is translated as CASSLGTANEKLFF. With all but the CDR3 taken from the reference TRBV5-4 and TRBJ1-4 genes, the full variable domain is: ETGVTQSPTHLIKTRGQQVTLRCSSQSGHNTVSWYQQALGQGPQFIFQYYREEENGRGNFPPRFSGLQFPNYSSELNVNALELDDSALYLCASSLGTANEKLFFGSGTQLSVL.